Listed here are 23 T cell receptor beta chains from one sample, sequenced in a study of a mutant IDH1 vaccine in newly diagnosed glioma. TCRdb's table, derived via immunoSEQ multiplex PCR, lists solely in-frame clones and lacks some. The sample lists around 100,000 clones, about nine tenths seen once, with approximately 0.8% in the top ten. Time point described: week 47, end of study. The vaccine gave 300 ug of a 20-mer mutant IDH1 peptide subcutaneously per dose. What these receptors recognize is not known. The specimen was PBMCs, collected from a glioma patient whose treatment included an IDH1 peptide vaccine. These receptors were taken from a woman between 45 and 60 years old with glioma.

The V and J genes are TRBV9 and TRBJ1-2; possibly TRBD1 for D (5 bases). Trimming removed 3 bases from V and 0 bases from J, with 12 bases in between. The length of the CDR3 is 15 residues. The germline V gene encodes CDR1 SGDLS and CDR2 YYNGEE. CDR3 amino acids: CASSDFGTANYGYTF. CDR3 coding DNA: TGTGCCAGCAGCGATTTCGGGACGGCTAACTATGGCTACACCTTC.

V gene TRBV5-1 combines with J gene TRBJ2-2; 8 positions agree with TRBD1. The CDR3 has 15 amino acids. The germline V gene has CDR1 SGHRS and CDR2 YFSETQ. The ends lost 1 base at V and 7 bases at J; junction bases unmatched: 6. The CDR3: CASSLWQGAGGELFF. The CDR3 coding sequence is TGCGCCAGCAGCTTGTGGCAGGGGGCTGGCGGGGAGCTGTTTTTT.

Only one count was recorded for this clone. The chain carries TRBV9 and TRBJ1-3, with a weak D call TRBD1 (5 bases). The CDR3 runs 14 residues. Trimming took off 2 bases at V and 4 bases at J, with 10 bases between the two ends. The germline V gene encodes CDR1 SGDLS and CDR2 YYNGEE. CDR3 protein: CASSVGADGNTIYF. DNA for the CDR3: TGTGCCAGCAGCGTTGGGGCGGACGGAAACACCATATATTTT.

This sequence joins TRBV9 and TRBJ2-1, with D possibly matching TRBD2 (5 bases). CDR1 is SGDLS, CDR2 YYNGEE, per germline. Trimming cost V 0 bases and J 7 bases, with 14 bases left between them. CDR3 length equals 15 residues. As DNA, the CDR3 is TGTGCCAGCAGCGTAGGCCCTAGGTCGGGGAATGAGCAGTTCTTC. Residues: CASSVGPRSGNEQFF.

This chain connects TRBV6-6 to TRBJ2-7, with D tentatively TRBD2 (7 bases). Germline lookup yields CDR1 MNHNY and CDR2 SVGAGI (reference sequence). The CDR3 spans 13 residues. V shed 7 bases and J shed 7 bases, with 17 bases lying between them. The CDR3 is CASNDRGAGEQYF. CDR3 sequence (DNA): TGTGCCAGCAACGACCGGGGGGCGGGGGAGCAGTACTTC.

V usage is TRBV7-8 and J usage is TRBJ1-2; no clear D gene. V was shortened by 3 bases and J by 3 bases, with 8 bases between the two germline ends. The CDR3 is 13 amino acids. The germline V gene has CDR1 SGHVS and CDR2 FQNEAQ. CDR3 residues: CASSFTGYYGYTF. In DNA, the CDR3 is TGTGCCAGCAGCTTTACCGGGTACTATGGCTACACCTTC.

The chain recombines TRBV10-1 with TRBJ2-3; 7 bases are a match to TRBD1. The CDR3 runs 15 residues. In germline, CDR1 is WNHNN, CDR2 SYGVQD (reference sequence). The V and J ends lost 4 bases and 0 bases, in that order; junction bases with no gene match: 4. The CDR3 is CASSAGGESTDTQYF. As DNA, the CDR3 is TGCGCCAGCAGTGCAGGGGGAGAGAGCACAGATACGCAGTATTTT.

In DNA form, the CDR3 reads TGTGCCAGCAGCTTGGGACTAGCGGTATACAATGAGCAGTTCTTC. It yields the protein CASSLGLAVYNEQFF. V usage is TRBV7-3 and J usage is TRBJ2-1; 11 nucleotides agree with TRBD2. The CDR3 totals 15 residues. Germline CDR1 and CDR2: SGHTA and FQGTGA. J lost 4 bases, V lost 3 bases, and 2 bases had no gene match.

The chain links TRBV6-6 to TRBJ2-1, with TRBD1 as a possible D gene (5 bases). The V gene's germline CDR1 is MNHNY and CDR2 SVGAGI (reference sequence). The CDR3 covers 15 residues. The germline V and J ends were trimmed by 4 bases and 1 base, with 11 bases remaining between them. CDR3 residues: CASSSQGSSYNEQFF. CDR3 DNA: TGTGCCAGCAGTTCTCAGGGATCTTCCTACAATGAGCAGTTCTTC.

The chain has TRBV10-3 and TRBJ1-2, with 12 nucleotides matching TRBD1. The CDR3 spans 13 residues. The germline V gene has CDR1 ENHRY and CDR2 SYGVKD. Trimming cost V 7 bases and J 13 bases; bases outside gene matches: 10. The DNA for the CDR3 is TGTGCCATCACCCAAACGGGACAGGGGGCAGGCACCTTC. This gives the protein CAITQTGQGAGTF.

CDR3 sequence (DNA): TGTGCCAGCAGTTTATTGACACCGAACACTGAAGCTTTCTTT. Translating it yields CASSLLTPNTEAFF. The chain uses TRBV28 and TRBJ1-1; no clear D gene. CDR1 and CDR2 from the germline V gene are MDHEN and SYDVKM. V shed 1 base and J shed 1 base, with 7 bases lying between them. This CDR3 contains 14 residues.

This chain joins TRBV20-1 and TRBJ2-1; 10 positions match TRBD2. V was pared by 7 bases and J by 10 bases, with 1 base of the junction left unmatched. CDR1 DFQATT and CDR2 SNEGSKA come from the germline V gene (reference sequence). The CDR3 length is 10 residues. The CDR3 sequence is CSVSGREQFF. DNA for the CDR3: TGCAGTGTTAGCGGGAGGGAGCAGTTCTTC.

J is TRBJ2-3 and V is TRBV28; no clear D gene. Germline CDR1 is MDHEN and CDR2 is SYDVKM. V was pared by 3 bases and J by 1 base, with 8 bases between. The CDR3 runs 14 residues. The CDR3 loop is CASSLWLGTDTQYF. In DNA form, the CDR3 reads TGTGCCAGCAGTTTGTGGCTTGGCACAGATACGCAGTATTTT.

The genes are TRBV6-4 and TRBJ2-3; D possibly corresponds to TRBD1 (6 bases). The V and J ends lost 5 bases and 2 bases respectively, with 8 bases between them. The CDR3 totals 13 residues. Per germline, CDR1 MRHNA and CDR2 SNTAGT. In DNA, the CDR3 is TGTGCCAGCAGTACAGGGATCACAGATACGCAGTATTTT. This encodes CASSTGITDTQYF.

The chain employs TRBV6-6 and TRBJ1-2; no definite D call. The CDR3 is made up of 13 amino acids. Germline V gene lookup returns CDR1 MNHNY and CDR2 SVGAGI (reference sequence). V gave up 0 bases and J gave up 6 bases, with 8 bases separating them. CDR3: CASSYSGSHGYTF. The CDR3 DNA sequence: TGTGCCAGCAGTTACTCTGGCAGTCATGGCTACACCTTC.

The genes are TRBV2 and TRBJ2-1; D gene uncertain. The CDR3 covers 13 residues. Per the germline V gene, CDR1 is SNHLY and CDR2 is FYNNEI. Trimming left V 11 bases short and J 5 bases short, with 16 bases between. The CDR3 region has the DNA TGTGCCGGGCAAGTAACTAACCACAATGAGCAGTTCTTC. Its protein product is CAGQVTNHNEQFF. The full variable domain, in which reference TRBV2 and TRBJ2-1 provide the parts outside the CDR3, is EPEVTQTPSHQVTQMGQEVILRCVPISNHLYFYWYRQILGQKVEFLVSFYNNEISEKSEIFDDQFSVERPDGSNFTLKIRSTKLEDSAMYFCAGQVTNHNEQFFGPGTRLTVL.

The chain combines TRBV4-2 with TRBJ2-2; D is unclear. The ends were cut back, 1 base at V and 5 bases at J, with 11 bases in the middle. The CDR3 runs 15 residues. The germline gives CDR1 LGHNA, CDR2 YNFKEQ. CDR3 protein: CASSQGFRYTGELFF. CDR3 sequence (DNA): TGTGCCAGCAGCCAAGGATTTCGGTATACCGGGGAGCTGTTTTTT.

The chain uses TRBV5-1 and TRBJ1-5; D is ambiguous. Germline V gives CDR1 SGHRS, CDR2 YFSETQ. The CDR3 contains 13 residues. V lost 5 bases to trimming and J lost 3 bases, with 9 bases between them. The CDR3 spells CASSQDPNQPQHF. The CDR3 bases are TGCGCCAGCAGTCAAGACCCCAATCAGCCCCAGCATTTT.

The J gene is TRBJ1-1, the V gene TRBV19; D call uncertain. The CDR3 totals 14 residues. CDR1 and CDR2 from the germline V gene are LNHDA and SQIVND (reference sequence). Deletions cut 1 base from V and 2 bases from J, with 8 bases between. The CDR3 coding sequence is TGTGCCAGTAGTATAGGGCGGATTAACACTGAAGCTTTCTTT. Encoded protein: CASSIGRINTEAFF.

J is TRBJ2-5 and V is TRBV5-1, with TRBD2 as a possible D gene (6 bases). V gave up 1 base and J gave up 2 bases, with 9 bases separating them. The CDR3 consists of 14 residues. Germline loops: CDR1 SGHRS, CDR2 YFSETQ. The CDR3: CASSLFLAQETQYF. CDR3 bases: TGCGCCAGCAGCTTGTTTCTAGCGCAAGAGACCCAGTACTTC.

The J gene is TRBJ1-1, the V gene TRBV19; D perhaps matches TRBD1 (6 bases). The CDR3 length is 14 residues. Germline CDR1 LNHDA, CDR2 SQIVND (reference sequence). The V end lost 3 bases, the J end lost 6 bases, and 14 bases lay between the germline ends. The CDR3 sequence: CASSIPQGAAEAFF. CDR3 sequence (DNA): TGTGCCAGTAGTATCCCACAGGGCGCCGCTGAAGCTTTCTTT.

The gene calls are TRBV10-3 and TRBJ1-1; D gene uncertain. V lost 7 bases to trimming and J lost 1 base, with 13 bases between them. This CDR3 contains 14 residues. Germline V lookup: CDR1 ENHRY, CDR2 SYGVKD. CDR3 DNA sequence: TGTGCCATCATGAGGGCGCAGGAGAACACTGAAGCTTTCTTT. Its translation is CAIMRAQENTEAFF.

This rearrangement joins TRBV28 to TRBJ2-7; 8 bases agree with TRBD2. CDR3 length equals 16 residues. Trimming cost V 5 bases and J 3 bases; bases outside gene matches: 12. From germline, CDR1 is MDHEN and CDR2 SYDVKM. The CDR3 here is CASSPPGRGSDYEQYF. CDR3 in DNA: TGTGCCAGCAGTCCGCCCGGGAGGGGATCGGACTACGAGCAGTACTTC.